A selection of T cell receptor beta chains follows, all from one sample in a study of T cell repertoires in cytomegalovirus infection. TCRdb re-called the reads with MiXCR, one entry per CDR3 protein. The sample has roughly 230,000 distinct CDR3 sequences; roughly 23% are singletons. Sequenced input: CD8+ T cells from PBMCs. All receptors derive from a human donor in good health (CMV status not recorded). Some clones in this sample may be carry-over from other donors' samples. The CDR3 runs from the conserved cysteine through the conserved F or W. The listing skips clone size in some rows; elsewhere it reads once, few, many or a size class.

>.|TRBV7-3
CASSTALGTEAFF
>few|TRBV12-3/TRBV12-4
CASSLTTGKVFPLHF
>many|TRBV7-9
CASSLRGIEAFF
>few|TRBV20-1
CSAIIGVGTGELFF
>.|TRBV20-1
CSARPGLADQETQYF
>.|TRBV20-1
CSARGLGDSYEQYF
>many|TRBV27
CASSIVVNTEAFF
>many|TRBV7-8
CASSQPGSGEQYF
>many|TRBV7-2
CASSFGRFYEQYF
>few|TRBV27
CASSPQVYSNQPQHF
>few|TRBV15
CATSRAYSTNYGYTF
>.|TRBV27
CASSPWDYATDTQYF
>.|TRBV12-3/TRBV12-4
CASSQIPANTGELFF
>few|TRBV9
CASSDGTSGVLDTQYF
>.|TRBV5-6
CASSHDVDEKLFF
>.|TRBV7-9
CASSLVRGNTDTQYF
>few|TRBV12-3/TRBV12-4
CASSLYSRPGQGEGNTEAFF
>few|TRBV28
CASSPLGAQYF
>.|TRBV6-5
CASGATYEQYF
>.|TRBV6-5
CASTPVDTDYNEQFF
>few|TRBV27
CASSPDYTGELFF
>.|TRBV20-1
CSARGQGSQEQYF
>few|TRBV29-1
CSVGTGGGEQFF
>many|TRBV4-1
CASSQDPDGTNSPLHF
>few|TRBV7-2
CASSSIDRITNEKLFF
>.|TRBV6-5
CASSYSISGHFLF